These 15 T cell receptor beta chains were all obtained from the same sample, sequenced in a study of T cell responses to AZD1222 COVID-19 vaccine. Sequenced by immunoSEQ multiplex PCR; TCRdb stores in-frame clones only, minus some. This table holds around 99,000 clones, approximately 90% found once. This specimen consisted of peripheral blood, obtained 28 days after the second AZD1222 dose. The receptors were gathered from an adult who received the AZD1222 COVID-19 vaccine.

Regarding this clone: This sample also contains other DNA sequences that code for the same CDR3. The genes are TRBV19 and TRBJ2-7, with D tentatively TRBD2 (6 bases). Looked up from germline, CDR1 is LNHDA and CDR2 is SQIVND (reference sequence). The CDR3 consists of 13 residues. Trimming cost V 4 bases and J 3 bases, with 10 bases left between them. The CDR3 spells CASSTGTGYEQYF. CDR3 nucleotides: TGTGCCAGTAGTACCGGGACTGGCTACGAGCAGTACTTC.

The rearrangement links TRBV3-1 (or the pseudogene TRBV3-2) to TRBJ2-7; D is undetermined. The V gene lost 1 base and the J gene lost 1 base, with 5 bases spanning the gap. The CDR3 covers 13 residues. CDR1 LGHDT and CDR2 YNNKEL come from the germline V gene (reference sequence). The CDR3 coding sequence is TGTGCCAGCAGCCAAGCAAGGTCCTACGAGCAGTACTTC. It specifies CASSQARSYEQYF.

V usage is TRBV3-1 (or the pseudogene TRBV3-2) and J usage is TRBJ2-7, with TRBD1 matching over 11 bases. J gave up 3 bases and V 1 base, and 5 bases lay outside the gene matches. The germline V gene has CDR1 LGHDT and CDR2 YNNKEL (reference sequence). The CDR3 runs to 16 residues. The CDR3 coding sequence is TGTGCCAGCAGCCAAGGAGGGACAGGGGGAGGCTACGAGCAGTACTTC. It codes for CASSQGGTGGGYEQYF.

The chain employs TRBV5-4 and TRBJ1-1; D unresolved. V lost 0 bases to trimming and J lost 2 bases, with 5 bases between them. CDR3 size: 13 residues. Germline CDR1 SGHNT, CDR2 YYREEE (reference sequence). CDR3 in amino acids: CASSLVSNTEAFF. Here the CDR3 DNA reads TGTGCCAGCAGCTTGGTATCCAACACTGAAGCTTTCTTT.

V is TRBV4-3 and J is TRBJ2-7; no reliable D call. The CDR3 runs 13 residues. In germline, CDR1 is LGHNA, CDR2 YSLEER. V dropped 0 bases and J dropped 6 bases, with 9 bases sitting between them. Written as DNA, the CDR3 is TGCGCCAGCAGCCAAGAGGGAAGGGCCGAGCAGTACTTC. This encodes CASSQEGRAEQYF.

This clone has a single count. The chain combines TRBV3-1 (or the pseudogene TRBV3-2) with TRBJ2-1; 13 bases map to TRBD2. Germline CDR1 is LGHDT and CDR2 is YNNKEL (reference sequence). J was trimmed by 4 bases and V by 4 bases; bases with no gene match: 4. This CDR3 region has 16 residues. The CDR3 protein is CASSLRTSGGYNEQFF. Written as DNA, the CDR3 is TGTGCCAGCAGCCTCCGGACTAGCGGGGGATACAATGAGCAGTTCTTC.

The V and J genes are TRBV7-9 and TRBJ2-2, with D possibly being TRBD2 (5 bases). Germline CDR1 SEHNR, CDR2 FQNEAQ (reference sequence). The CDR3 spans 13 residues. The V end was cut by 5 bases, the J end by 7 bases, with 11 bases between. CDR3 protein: CASSPIGIGELFF. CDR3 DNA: TGTGCCAGCAGCCCCATCGGGATCGGGGAGCTGTTTTTT.

As DNA, the CDR3 is TGTGCCAGCAGCCCGCAAAAATGGACAGGGACTAACTATGGCTACACCTTC. This codes for CASSPQKWTGTNYGYTF. The rearrangement joins TRBV6-4 to TRBJ1-2, with 8 bases identical to TRBD1. This CDR3 region has 17 residues. V trimming: 6 bases; J trimming: 0 bases; junction bases outside the gene matches: 12. The germline V gene has CDR1 MRHNA and CDR2 SNTAGT.

CDR3 protein: CASLRRNSYEQYF. CDR3 DNA: TGTGCCAGCCTTCGGAGGAACTCCTACGAGCAGTACTTC. V usage is TRBV5-6 and J usage is TRBJ2-7; possibly TRBD2 for D (5 bases). Germline V gene data show CDR1 as SGHDT and CDR2 as YYEEEE. Trimming took 7 bases from V and 0 from J, leaving 11 bases between them. The CDR3 loop spans 13 amino acids.

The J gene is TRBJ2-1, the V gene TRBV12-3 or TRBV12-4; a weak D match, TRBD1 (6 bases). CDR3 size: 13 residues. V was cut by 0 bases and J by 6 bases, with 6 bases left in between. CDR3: CASSLARGNEQFF. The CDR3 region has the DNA TGTGCCAGCAGTTTAGCCAGGGGCAATGAGCAGTTCTTC.

In nucleotides, the CDR3 is TGTGCCAGCAGTTTAGCAGGGACAGGGCAGTACTTC. Translation: CASSLAGTGQYF. This chain joins TRBV12-3 or TRBV12-4 and TRBJ2-7, with 8 bases that match TRBD1. This CDR3 spans 12 amino acids. Trimming at V came to 0 bases and at J to 9 bases, leaving 1 base not matched to a gene.

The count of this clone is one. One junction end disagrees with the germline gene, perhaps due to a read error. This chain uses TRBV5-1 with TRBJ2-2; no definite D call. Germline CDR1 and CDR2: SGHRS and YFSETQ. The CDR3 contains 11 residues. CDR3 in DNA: TGCGCCAGCAGAATGACCGCGGAGCTGTTTTTT. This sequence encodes CASRMTAELFF.

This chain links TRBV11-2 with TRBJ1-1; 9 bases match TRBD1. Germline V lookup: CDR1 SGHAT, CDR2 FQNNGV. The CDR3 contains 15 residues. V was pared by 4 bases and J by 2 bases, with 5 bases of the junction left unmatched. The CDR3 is CASSSPGQGNTEAFF. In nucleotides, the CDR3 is TGTGCCAGCAGCTCCCCGGGACAGGGTAACACTGAAGCTTTCTTT.

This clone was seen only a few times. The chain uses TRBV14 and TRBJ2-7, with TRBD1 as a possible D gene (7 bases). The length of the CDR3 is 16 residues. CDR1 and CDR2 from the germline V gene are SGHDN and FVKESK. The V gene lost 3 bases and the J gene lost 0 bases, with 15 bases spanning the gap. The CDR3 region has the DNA TGTGCCAGCAGCCACCCCGGGGGACAGAGCTCCTACGAGCAGTACTTC. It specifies CASSHPGGQSSYEQYF.

The DNA for the CDR3 is TGTGCCAGCAGCACCACCCCTGGGGGGGGGAAGAATGAGCAGTTCTTC. This gives the protein CASSTTPGGGKNEQFF. The chain employs TRBV6-6 and TRBJ2-1; 7 positions match TRBD2. The CDR3 length is 16 residues. Germline V gene sequence: CDR1 MNHNY, CDR2 SVGAGI (reference sequence). J lost 7 bases, V lost 6 bases, and 15 bases had no gene match.